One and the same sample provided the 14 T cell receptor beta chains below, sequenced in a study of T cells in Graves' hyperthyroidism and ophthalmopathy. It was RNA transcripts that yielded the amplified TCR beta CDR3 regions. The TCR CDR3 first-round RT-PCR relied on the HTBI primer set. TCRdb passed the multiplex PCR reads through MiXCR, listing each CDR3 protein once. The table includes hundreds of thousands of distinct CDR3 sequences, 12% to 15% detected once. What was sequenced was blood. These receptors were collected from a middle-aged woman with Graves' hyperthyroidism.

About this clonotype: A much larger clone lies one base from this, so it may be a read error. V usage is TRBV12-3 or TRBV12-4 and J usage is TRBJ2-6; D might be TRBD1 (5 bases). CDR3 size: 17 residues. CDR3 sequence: CASLTSAIRSGANVRTF. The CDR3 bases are TGTGCCAGTCTCACGTCCGCTATACGCTCTGGGGCCAACGTCCGGACTTTC.

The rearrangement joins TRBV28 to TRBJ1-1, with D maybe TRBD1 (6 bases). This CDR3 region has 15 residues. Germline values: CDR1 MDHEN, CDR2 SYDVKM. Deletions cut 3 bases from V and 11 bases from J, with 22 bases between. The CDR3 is CASSFSVRGASLAFF. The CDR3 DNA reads TGTGCCAGCAGTTTTTCAGTTAGGGGGGCGAGTTTGGCTTTCTTT.

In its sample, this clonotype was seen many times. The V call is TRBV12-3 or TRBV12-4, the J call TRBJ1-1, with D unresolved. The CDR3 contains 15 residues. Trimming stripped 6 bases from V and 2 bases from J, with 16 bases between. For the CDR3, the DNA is TGTGCCAGCAGAATTAATGGGGTCCTTAACACTGAAGCTTTCTTT. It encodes CASRINGVLNTEAFF.

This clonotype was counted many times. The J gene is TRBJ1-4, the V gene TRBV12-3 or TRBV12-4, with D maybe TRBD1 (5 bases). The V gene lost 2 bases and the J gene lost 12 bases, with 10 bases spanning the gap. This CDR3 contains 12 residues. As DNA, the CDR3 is TGTGCCAGCAGTTTAAGTTCGGGGGAACTGTTTTTT. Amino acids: CASSLSSGELFF.

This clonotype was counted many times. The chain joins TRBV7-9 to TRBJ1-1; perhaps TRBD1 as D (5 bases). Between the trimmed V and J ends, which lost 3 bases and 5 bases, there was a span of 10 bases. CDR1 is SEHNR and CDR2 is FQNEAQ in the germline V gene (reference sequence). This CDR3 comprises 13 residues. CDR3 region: CASSLGTGTEAFF. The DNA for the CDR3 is TGTGCCAGCAGCTTGGGGACGGGAACTGAAGCTTTCTTT.

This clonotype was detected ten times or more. DNA for the CDR3: TGTGCCAGCAGTTCGAGGGGAAGCACTGAAGCTTTCTTT. Translating gives CASSSRGSTEAFF. The rearrangement uses TRBV2 and TRBJ1-1, with a weak D call TRBD1 (5 bases). The CDR3 has 13 residues. The V end lost 5 bases, the J end lost 4 bases, and 11 bases lay between the germline ends. From germline, CDR1 is SNHLY and CDR2 FYNNEI.

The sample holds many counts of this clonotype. CDR3 region: CASRLAGGTADTQYF. The DNA of the CDR3 is TGTGCCAGCAGACTAGCGGGAGGGACCGCAGATACGCAGTATTTT. The rearrangement links TRBV28 to TRBJ2-3, with TRBD2 matching 13 bases. This CDR3 contains 15 residues. Germline-derived CDR1 and CDR2 are MDHEN and SYDVKM. V was clipped by 6 bases and J by 4 bases; unmatched bases: 4.

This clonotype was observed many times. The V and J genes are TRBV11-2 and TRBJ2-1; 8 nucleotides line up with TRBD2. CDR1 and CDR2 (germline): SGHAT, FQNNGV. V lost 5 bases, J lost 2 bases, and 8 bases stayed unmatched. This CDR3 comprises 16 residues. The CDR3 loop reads CASSLPGLVAYNEQFF. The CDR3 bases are TGTGCCAGCAGCCTACCGGGACTAGTAGCCTACAATGAGCAGTTCTTC.

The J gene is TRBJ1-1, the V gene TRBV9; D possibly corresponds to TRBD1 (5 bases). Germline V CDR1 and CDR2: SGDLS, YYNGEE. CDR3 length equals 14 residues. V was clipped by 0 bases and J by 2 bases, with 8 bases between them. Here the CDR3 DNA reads TGTGCCAGCAGCGTAGGAGGGGCCAACACTGAAGCTTTCTTT. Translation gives CASSVGGANTEAFF.

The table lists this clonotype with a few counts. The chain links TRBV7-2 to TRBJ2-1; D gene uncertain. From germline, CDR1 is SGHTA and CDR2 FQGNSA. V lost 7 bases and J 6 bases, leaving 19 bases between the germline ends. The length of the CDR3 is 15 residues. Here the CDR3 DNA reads TGTGCCAGCAACTCCCGTTTAAGGTCCATCAATGAGCAGTTCTTC. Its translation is CASNSRLRSINEQFF.

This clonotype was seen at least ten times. The CDR3 protein is CSAIFYEQYF. Written as DNA, the CDR3 is TGCAGTGCCATTTTCTACGAGCAGTACTTC. This rearrangement joins TRBV20-1 to TRBJ2-7; D is ambiguous. V dropped 6 bases and J dropped 3 bases, with 6 bases sitting between them. The CDR3 loop spans 10 amino acids. Per the germline V gene, CDR1 is DFQATT and CDR2 is SNEGSKA (reference sequence).

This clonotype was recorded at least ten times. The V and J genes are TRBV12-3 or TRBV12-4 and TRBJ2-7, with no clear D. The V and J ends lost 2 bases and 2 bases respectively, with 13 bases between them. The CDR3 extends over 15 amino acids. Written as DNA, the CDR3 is TGTGCCAGCAGTTTAAGCCCCGGATTTGCCTACGAGCAGTACTTC. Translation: CASSLSPGFAYEQYF.

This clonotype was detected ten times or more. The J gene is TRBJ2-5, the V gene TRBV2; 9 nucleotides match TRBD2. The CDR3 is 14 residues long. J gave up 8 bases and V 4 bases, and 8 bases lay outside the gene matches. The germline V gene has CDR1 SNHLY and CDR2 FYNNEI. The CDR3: CASSGDGLALTQYF. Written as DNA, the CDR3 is TGTGCCAGCAGTGGTGATGGACTAGCGCTTACCCAGTACTTC.

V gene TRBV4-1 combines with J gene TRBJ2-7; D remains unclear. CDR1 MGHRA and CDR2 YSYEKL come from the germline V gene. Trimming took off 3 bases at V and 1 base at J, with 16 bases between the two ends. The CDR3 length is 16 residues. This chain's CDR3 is CASSQEFPLGSYEQYF. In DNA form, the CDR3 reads TGCGCCAGCAGCCAGGAGTTTCCCCTGGGATCCTACGAGCAGTACTTC.